In its sample, the clone carrying this T cell receptor beta chain was seen many times. Its antigen is undetermined. A Clinical Activity Score of at least 3, a NOSPECS grade of at least 4 and a duration under 3 months were recorded in the ophthalmopathy patients. Exclusion followed for patients with uncontrolled infection, other autoimmune disease, pregnancy or lactation. The PBMCs studied were ones that came from roughly 11 ml fresh peripheral blood. The CDR3 is made up of 16 amino acids. Trimming cost V 7 bases and J 4 bases; bases outside gene matches: 14. This sample was included in a study of T cells in Graves' hyperthyroidism and ophthalmopathy. General study points: Blood also contained most expanded thyroid clonotypes above 0.001.

Amplified regions were TCR beta CDR3 sequences from RNA transcripts. The HTBI set primed first-round TCR CDR3 RT-PCR. TCRdb analysed the multiplex PCR reads with MiXCR anew, one entry per CDR3 protein. The sample contains approximately 430,000 distinct CDR3 sequences, under 15% of which appear only once. The sequenced sample consisted of blood. The rearrangement links TRBV12-3 or TRBV12-4 to TRBJ1-1; 8 bases match TRBD1. The source of this sequence is a man aged 18 to 30 with Graves' ophthalmopathy. The DNA for the CDR3 is TGTGCCAGCACGGAGACAGGGGCCGCGCGGAGCACTGAAGCTTTCTTT. Translating it yields CASTETGAARSTEAFF.